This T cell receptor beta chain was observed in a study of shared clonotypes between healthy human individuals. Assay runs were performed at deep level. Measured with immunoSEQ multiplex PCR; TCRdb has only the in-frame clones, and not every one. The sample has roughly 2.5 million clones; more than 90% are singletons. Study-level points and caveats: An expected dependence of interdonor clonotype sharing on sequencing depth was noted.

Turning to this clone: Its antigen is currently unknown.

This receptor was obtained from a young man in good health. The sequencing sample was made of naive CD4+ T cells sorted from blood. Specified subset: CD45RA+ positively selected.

This chain's CDR3 is CASSFRQGALEQYF. DNA for the CDR3: TGTGCCAGCAGCTTCAGACAGGGGGCGCTTGAGCAGTACTTC. The V and J genes are TRBV6-6 and TRBJ2-7; 10 bases match TRBD1. J was trimmed by 7 bases and V by 6 bases; bases with no gene match: 9. This CDR3 comprises 14 residues. Germline CDR1 MNHNY, CDR2 SVGAGI (reference sequence).